These 22 T cell receptor beta chains were all obtained from the same sample, sequenced in a study of OX40 agonist ivuxolimab in advanced cancers. Using immunoSEQ multiplex PCR, the repertoire was profiled, and TCRdb retains in-frame clones only, with some absent. The data contain 45,000 to 55,000 clones, about 83% of them seen just once; the ten biggest clones take up over 1%. The sequences come from CD4+ or CD8+ T cells sorted from blood, collected in a trial of the OX40 agonist ivuxolimab. The receptors come from an adult with an advanced solid tumor such as melanoma, head and neck, liver or kidney cancer.

The gene calls are TRBV5-4 and TRBJ2-5; 8 positions agree with TRBD2. J gave up 5 bases and V 0 bases, and 12 bases lay outside the gene matches. CDR1 and CDR2 (germline): SGHNT, YYREEE (reference sequence). The CDR3 extends over 17 amino acids. The CDR3 nucleotides are TGTGCCAGCAGCTTGGGTGGGGGGACTAGTATCTTGGAGACCCAGTACTTC. This translates into CASSLGGGTSILETQYF.

This clone was detected a few times. The genes are TRBV2 and TRBJ2-5, with no clear D. CDR1 is SNHLY, CDR2 FYNNEI, per germline. This CDR3 contains 11 residues. Trimming cost V 8 bases and J 5 bases, with 9 bases left between them. CDR3 region: CASRVGETQYF. The CDR3 coding sequence is TGTGCCAGCCGGGTGGGGGAGACCCAGTACTTC. Drawing the rest from reference TRBV2 and TRBJ2-5, the complete variable domain is EPEVTQTPSHQVTQMGQEVILRCVPISNHLYFYWYRQILGQKVEFLVSFYNNEISEKSEIFDDQFSVERPDGSNFTLKIRSTKLEDSAMYFCASRVGETQYFGPGTRLLVL.

The sample holds a few counts of this clone. This sequence joins TRBV6-6 and TRBJ2-1; TRBD2 matches 11 bases. The CDR3 is 14 residues long. Germline V gene data show CDR1 as MNHNY and CDR2 as SVGAGI (reference sequence). With 5 bases clipped from V and 4 bases from J, the junction kept 1 base outside the gene matches. CDR3 in amino acids: CASSRLAGYNEQFF. In DNA, the CDR3 is TGTGCCAGCAGTCGACTAGCGGGGTACAATGAGCAGTTCTTC.

This sequence joins TRBV30 and TRBJ1-3; D ambiguous. Germline loops: CDR1 GTSNPN, CDR2 SVGIG (reference sequence). CDR3 length: 13 amino acids. Trimming stripped 3 bases from V and 1 base from J, with 7 bases between. The CDR3 DNA reads as TGTGCCTGGAGCGGGGATTCTGGAAACACCATATATTTT. Amino acid sequence: CAWSGDSGNTIYF. Variable domain in full (rest from reference TRBV30 and TRBJ1-3): SQTIHQWPATLVQPVGSPLSLECTVEGTSNPNLYWYRQAAGRGLQLLFYSVGIGQISSEVPQNLSASRPQDRQFILSSKKLLLSDSGFYLCAWSGDSGNTIYFGEGSWLTVV.

The V and J genes are TRBV7-8 and TRBJ1-2; no clear D. The CDR3 sequence is 16 residues long. Germline V gene sequence: CDR1 SGHVS, CDR2 FQNEAQ. Trimming removed 6 bases from V and 0 bases from J, with 17 bases in between. The CDR3, as DNA: TGTGCCAGCAGTCCTGGCACGGGCCAAACTAACTATGGCTACACCTTC. This gives the protein CASSPGTGQTNYGYTF.

V gene TRBV19 combines with J gene TRBJ1-5; 8 bases map to TRBD1. The V and J ends lost 3 bases and 4 bases, in that order; junction bases with no gene match: 5. CDR1 LNHDA and CDR2 SQIVND come from the germline V gene (reference sequence). The CDR3 contains 15 residues. The CDR3 DNA reads as TGTGCCAGTAGTATGGACAGGGCGGAGAATCAGCCCCAGCATTTT. Amino acid sequence: CASSMDRAENQPQHF.

The chain uses TRBV5-8 and TRBJ1-1, with TRBD1 matching over 8 bases. V lost 2 bases to trimming and J lost 5 bases; unmatched junction nucleotides: 11. This CDR3 comprises 16 residues. Germline CDR1 is SGHTS and CDR2 is YDEGEE. The CDR3 DNA sequence: TGTGCCAGCAGCTTACAGGGGGGTCTCGTCAGAACTGAAGCTTTCTTT. Its translation: CASSLQGGLVRTEAFF.

The rearrangement uses TRBV6-1 and TRBJ2-5, with a tentative D call TRBD2 (7 bases). The CDR3 covers 14 residues. Per the germline V gene, CDR1 is MNHNS and CDR2 is SASEGT. The V and J ends lost 4 bases and 5 bases respectively, with 14 bases between them. The CDR3 DNA follows: TGTGCCAGCAGTGGGGGGGGCTCGGCCGAGACCCAGTACTTC. It codes for CASSGGGSAETQYF.

The chain links TRBV6-5 to TRBJ1-4; 7 bases agree with TRBD1. V gave up 11 bases and J gave up 6 bases; unmatched junction bases: 9. The CDR3 runs to 13 residues. Germline V gene sequence: CDR1 MNHEY, CDR2 SVGAGI. The CDR3: CAASQGRDEKLFF. Here the CDR3 DNA reads TGTGCCGCCTCACAGGGGCGGGATGAAAAACTGTTTTTT.

The chain couples TRBV9 to TRBJ2-3, with 8 bases aligning to TRBD2. After removal of 3 bases from V and 3 bases from J, the junction contained 9 bases not matched to a gene. The CDR3 is made up of 16 amino acids. The germline V gene encodes CDR1 SGDLS and CDR2 YYNGEE. The CDR3 here is CASSGTLAAGTDTQYF. Written as DNA, the CDR3 is TGTGCCAGCAGCGGAACACTAGCGGCGGGTACAGATACGCAGTATTTT.

This chain connects TRBV7-6 to TRBJ2-6; D call uncertain. The germline gives CDR1 SGHVS, CDR2 FNYEAQ. The CDR3 consists of 15 residues. V was shortened by 5 bases and J by 4 bases, with 12 bases between the two germline ends. In DNA, the CDR3 is TGTGCCAGCAGCCCAAGCGCAGTGGGGGCCAACGTCCTGACTTTC. Translated: CASSPSAVGANVLTF.

The rearrangement joins TRBV11-2 to TRBJ2-1; the match to TRBD1 covers 9 bases. Germline trimming cut 5 bases from V and 4 bases from J; bases unmatched to any gene: 12. The CDR3 spans 17 residues. Looked up from germline, CDR1 is SGHAT and CDR2 is FQNNGV. The CDR3 loop reads CASSPYLPGQGYNEQFF. The CDR3, as DNA: TGTGCCAGCAGCCCGTATCTTCCGGGACAGGGTTACAATGAGCAGTTCTTC.

The J gene is TRBJ1-1, the V gene TRBV19, with D possibly TRBD1 on 5 matching bases. CDR1 LNHDA and CDR2 SQIVND come from the germline V gene (reference sequence). V shed 6 bases and J shed 10 bases, with 18 bases lying between them. CDR3 length equals 13 residues. The CDR3 nucleotides read TGTGCCAGTAGGGGACTGGGGTCCTCGCGAGCTTTCTTT. Its protein is CASRGLGSSRAFF.

The gene calls are TRBV19 and TRBJ2-4; 8 bases are a match to TRBD1. V lost 4 bases to trimming and J lost 1 base; unmatched junction nucleotides: 9. Per the germline V gene, CDR1 is LNHDA and CDR2 is SQIVND (reference sequence). The CDR3 sequence is 17 residues long. CDR3 sequence: CASSNQGAGGAKNIQYF. For the CDR3, the DNA is TGTGCCAGTAGTAACCAGGGGGCTGGTGGGGCCAAAAACATTCAGTACTTC. Filled out from reference TRBV19 and TRBJ2-4, the complete variable domain reads DGGITQSPKYLFRKEGQNVTLSCEQNLNHDAMYWYRQDPGQGLRLIYYSQIVNDFQKGDIAEGYSVSREKKESFPLTVTSAQKNPTAFYLCASSNQGAGGAKNIQYFGAGTRLSVL.

The chain employs TRBV27 and TRBJ1-1; 10 bases agree with TRBD1. V gave up 2 bases and J gave up 5 bases; unmatched junction bases: 14. Germline V CDR1 and CDR2: MNHEY, SMNVEV (reference sequence). The CDR3 totals 18 residues. DNA of the CDR3: TGTGCCAGCAGTTTACCCCCCGAACATCGGACAGGGGGAACTGAAGCTTTCTTT. Residues: CASSLPPEHRTGGTEAFF.

The V and J genes are TRBV5-6 and TRBJ2-7; the match to TRBD2 covers 7 bases. The CDR3 has 15 residues. CDR1 is SGHDT, CDR2 YYEEEE, per germline. V lost 4 bases, J lost 3 bases, and 10 bases stayed unmatched. The CDR3 nucleotides read TGTGCCAGCAGCGGTCTGGGGGGGACCGACTACGAGCAGTACTTC. Translated: CASSGLGGTDYEQYF.

V gene TRBV11-2 combines with J gene TRBJ2-2; D ambiguous. The CDR3 covers 14 residues. Germline V lookup: CDR1 SGHAT, CDR2 FQNNGV. The V and J ends lost 6 bases and 0 bases respectively, with 8 bases between them. CDR3 DNA: TGTGCCAGCAGATCACCCGCGAACACCGGGGAGCTGTTTTTT. It yields the protein CASRSPANTGELFF.

V gene TRBV5-4 combines with J gene TRBJ2-5; 9 bases map to TRBD2. This CDR3 is built from 16 residues. Germline V lookup: CDR1 SGHNT, CDR2 YYREEE (reference sequence). J gave up 2 bases and V 0 bases, and 5 bases lay outside the gene matches. The CDR3 DNA reads as TGTGCCAGCAGCTTGGCGAGCGGGGGGATACAAGAGACCCAGTACTTC. Translated: CASSLASGGIQETQYF.

V is TRBV18 and J is TRBJ2-7, with D unclear. This CDR3 has 11 amino acids. Germline V lookup: CDR1 KGHSH, CDR2 LQKENI. V lost 6 bases to trimming and J lost 3 bases, with 6 bases between them. CDR3 coding DNA: TGTGCCAGCTCGGCCGACTACGAGCAGTACTTC. Its protein product is CASSADYEQYF.

V usage is TRBV7-9 and J usage is TRBJ1-6; 8 nucleotides agree with TRBD1. This CDR3 comprises 14 residues. With 3 bases clipped from V and 10 bases from J, the junction kept 5 bases outside the gene matches. Germline CDR1 is SEHNR and CDR2 is FQNEAQ (reference sequence). This CDR3 is CASSLGQVQSPLHF. The CDR3 nucleotides are TGTGCCAGCAGCTTGGGACAGGTCCAATCACCCCTCCACTTT.

This rearrangement joins TRBV7-2 to TRBJ1-2; 12 bases are shared with TRBD1. This CDR3 has 15 residues. Germline values: CDR1 SGHTA, CDR2 FQGNSA. The junction had 8 bases not matched to a gene; V was cut back by 4 bases and J by 8 bases. The CDR3 spells CASSSPPGQGAGYTF. Written as DNA, the CDR3 is TGTGCCAGCAGCTCCCCGCCGGGACAGGGGGCGGGCTACACCTTC.

The rearrangement joins TRBV6-6 to TRBJ2-1, with 11 bases that match TRBD2. The germline CDR1 and CDR2 sequences are MNHNY and SVGAGI (reference sequence). J lost 4 bases, V lost 6 bases, and 8 bases had no gene match. The CDR3 runs to 16 residues. CDR3 sequence: CASRPRLAGSYNEQFF. The DNA for the CDR3 is TGTGCCAGCAGACCCCGACTAGCGGGGTCGTACAATGAGCAGTTCTTC.